Listed here are 32 T cell receptor beta chains from one sample, sequenced in a study of regulatory T cells in long-lasting Graves disease. Arm-PCR with iRepertoire HTBI primers amplified the CDR3 regions for these TCR beta libraries. MiXCR, applied by TCRdb to the multiplex PCR reads, yields one record per CDR3 protein. This sample yields over 350,000 distinct CDR3 sequences, of which 13% to 15% are seen a single time; about 15% belongs to the top ten. The time point was: newly diagnosed GD, antithyroid drugs for less than 3 months. PBMCs were the source of the RNA used for TCR sequencing. This same sample was also taken into another study, of T cells in Graves' hyperthyroidism and ophthalmopathy.

Sequencing used peripheral blood mononuclear cells (PBMCs), obtained at new diagnosis, from a patient treated with antithyroid drugs. Every receptor here comes from a woman between 45 and 60 years old with Graves disease.

The genes are TRBV20-1 and TRBJ1-2; D is unclear. The germline gives CDR1 DFQATT, CDR2 SNEGSKA (reference sequence). V was shortened by 5 bases and J by 0 bases, with 13 bases between the two germline ends. The CDR3 is made up of 14 amino acids. CDR3 protein: CSAPKDGTNYGYTF. For the CDR3, the DNA is TGCAGTGCTCCAAAGGACGGGACTAACTATGGCTACACCTTC.

V is TRBV9 and J is TRBJ2-2, with D perhaps matching TRBD1 (5 bases). The germline V and J ends were trimmed by 0 bases and 5 bases, with 8 bases remaining between them. Germline V CDR1 and CDR2: SGDLS, YYNGEE. The CDR3 consists of 14 residues. CDR3 residues: CASSVATGTGELFF. The CDR3 DNA reads as TGTGCCAGCAGCGTAGCTACAGGAACCGGGGAGCTGTTTTTT.

This clonotype was recorded a few times. This chain connects TRBV7-3 to TRBJ1-3; 9 bases align to TRBD1. This CDR3 contains 23 residues. The germline V gene encodes CDR1 SGHTA and CDR2 FQGTGA. J was trimmed by 2 bases and V by 5 bases; bases with no gene match: 28. CDR3 amino acids: CASSQPGQGHNPTGRAAGNTIYF. Here the CDR3 DNA reads TGTGCCAGCAGCCAGCCGGGACAGGGCCATAATCCGACAGGGCGCGCTGCTGGAAACACCATATATTTT.

The J gene is TRBJ2-5, the V gene TRBV4-2; maybe TRBD2 (5 bases). Trimming took off 0 bases at V and 2 bases at J, with 10 bases between the two ends. Germline-derived CDR1 and CDR2 are LGHNA and YNFKEQ. The CDR3 has 15 residues. CDR3 DNA: TGTGCCAGCAGCCAAGATCAGCGGCCGCAAGAGACCCAGTACTTC. Amino acid sequence: CASSQDQRPQETQYF.

This clonotype was detected ten times or more. The rearrangement joins TRBV2 to TRBJ1-4, with D possibly being TRBD1 (6 bases). Germline loops: CDR1 SNHLY, CDR2 FYNNEI. The CDR3 runs to 13 residues. V dropped 5 bases and J dropped 8 bases, with 12 bases sitting between them. As DNA, the CDR3 is TGTGCCAGCAGTTACAGGGAAGGAGAAAAACTGTTTTTT. This encodes CASSYREGEKLFF.

This clonotype was observed a handful of times. The chain recombines TRBV19 with TRBJ1-5; TRBD1 matches at 8 bases. Germline V gene sequence: CDR1 LNHDA, CDR2 SQIVND (reference sequence). The CDR3 covers 16 residues. J lost 3 bases, V lost 5 bases, and 9 bases had no gene match. The CDR3 loop is CASSSGPGQVNQPQHF. The CDR3 DNA sequence: TGTGCCAGTAGTTCAGGACCGGGACAGGTCAATCAGCCCCAGCATTTT.

A note on this clonotype: A much larger clone is a single base away; this may be a read error. V usage is TRBV20-1 and J usage is TRBJ2-5; 8 positions agree with TRBD2. The CDR3 extends over 13 amino acids. Germline values: CDR1 DFQATT, CDR2 SNEGSKA (reference sequence). This CDR3 reads CSAISGNQETEYF. CDR3 DNA: TGCAGTGCTATTAGCGGGAACCAAGAGACCGAGTACTTC.

This rearrangement joins TRBV29-1 to TRBJ2-7, with a tentative D call TRBD1 (6 bases). The CDR3 extends over 15 amino acids. Trimming left V 6 bases short and J 4 bases short, with 22 bases between. Germline CDR1 SQVTM, CDR2 ANQGSEA. The CDR3 DNA reads TGCAGCGTGGACCAGGGGCAGGGGTTAACGTACGAGCAGTACTTC. Translated, it gives CSVDQGQGLTYEQYF.

V and J are TRBV9 and TRBJ2-2; no clear D gene. Trimming took off 0 bases at V and 3 bases at J, with 15 bases between the two ends. Germline V gene sequence: CDR1 SGDLS, CDR2 YYNGEE. CDR3 length equals 17 residues. The CDR3: CASSVVANPADTGELFF. DNA for the CDR3: TGTGCCAGCAGCGTAGTTGCCAACCCCGCGGACACCGGGGAGCTGTTTTTT.

The V gene is TRBV2, the J gene TRBJ1-1; no clear D. The germline CDR1 and CDR2 sequences are SNHLY and FYNNEI. The CDR3 runs 17 residues. V lost 6 bases and J lost 0, with 20 bases in between. CDR3 sequence (DNA): TGTGCCAGCAGGTCAAAATATATAATAGACATGAACACTGAAGCTTTCTTT. Translation gives CASRSKYIIDMNTEAFF.

This clonotype appeared many times. The DNA for the CDR3 is TGTGCCATCAGTGAAATGGGGAACACCGGGGAGCTGTTTTTT. This translates into CAISEMGNTGELFF. The chain uses TRBV10-3 and TRBJ2-2; D is unclear. The length of the CDR3 is 14 residues. Trimming removed 3 bases from V and 1 base from J, with 6 bases in between. The germline gives CDR1 ENHRY, CDR2 SYGVKD.

This clonotype came up many times. V is TRBV20-1 and J is TRBJ2-5; D is uncertain. The germline V gene encodes CDR1 DFQATT and CDR2 SNEGSKA (reference sequence). CDR3 length: 10 amino acids. The germline V and J ends were trimmed by 5 bases and 5 bases, with 6 bases remaining between them. The CDR3 bases are TGCAGTGCTCCAAGGGAGACCCAGTACTTC. Its translation: CSAPRETQYF.

The chain has TRBV10-3 and TRBJ2-7, with no clear D. Germline-derived CDR1 and CDR2 are ENHRY and SYGVKD. This CDR3 contains 11 residues. V was clipped by 6 bases and J by 6 bases, with 9 bases between them. CDR3 in DNA: TGTGCCATCAGCCGGCCTCCCGAGCAGTACTTC. Translating it yields CAISRPPEQYF.

The V and J genes are TRBV5-1 and TRBJ2-5, with TRBD2 identical over 7 bases. The CDR3 is 17 amino acids. V was clipped by 0 bases and J by 4 bases; unmatched bases: 12. Per the germline V gene, CDR1 is SGHRS and CDR2 is YFSETQ. The CDR3 DNA is TGCGCCAGCAGCTTGGGGGTGTCGCGGGAGAAGTTAGAGACCCAGTACTTC. Amino acids: CASSLGVSREKLETQYF. The whole variable domain, remainder taken from reference TRBV5-1 and TRBJ2-5, is KAGVTQTPRYLIKTRGQQVTLSCSPISGHRSVSWYQQTPGQGLQFLFEYFSETQRNKGNFPGRFSGRQFSNSRSEMNVSTLELGDSALYLCASSLGVSREKLETQYFGPGTRLLVL.

Notes on this clonotype: A far larger clone lies a single base away; this is likely a read error. This sequence joins TRBV28 and TRBJ2-1; 7 bases are shared with TRBD1. The CDR3 consists of 15 residues. CDR1 is MDHEN, CDR2 SYDVKM, per germline. V lost 1 base and J lost 10; bases outside the gene matches: 10. DNA of the CDR3: TGTGCCAGCAGTTTATTCCAAGGACAGGCCTACGAGCAGTTCTTC. Amino acid sequence: CASSLFQGQAYEQFF. Combining the CDR3 with reference TRBV28 and TRBJ2-1 gives the whole variable domain DVKVTQSSRYLVKRTGEKVFLECVQDMDHENMFWYRQDPGLGLRLIYFSYDVKMKEKGDIPEGYSVSREKKERFSLILESASTNQTSMYLCASSLFQGQAYEQFFGPGTRLTVL.

The rearrangement links TRBV18 to TRBJ1-4; 10 bases fit TRBD1. The CDR3 has 16 residues. V lost 4 bases and J lost 8; bases outside the gene matches: 10. Germline V gene data show CDR1 as KGHSH and CDR2 as LQKENI. The CDR3 spells CASSRLAGQGEEKLFF. For the CDR3, the DNA is TGTGCCAGCTCACGCCTCGCTGGACAGGGGGAGGAAAAACTGTTTTTT.

In this sample, this clonotype turned up once. CDR3 sequence (DNA): TGTGCCAGCTGGGGGGCTGAGCAGTTCTTC. Protein sequence: CASWGAEQFF. This chain uses TRBV2 with TRBJ2-1; D is perhaps TRBD1 or TRBD2 (6 bases each). CDR1 and CDR2 (germline): SNHLY, FYNNEI. The CDR3 consists of 10 residues. V lost 8 bases and J 9 bases, leaving 8 bases between the germline ends.

This clonotype was detected only a few times. The chain carries TRBV18 and TRBJ2-1; perhaps TRBD2 as D (5 bases). CDR1 and CDR2 (germline): KGHSH, LQKENI. The CDR3 extends over 15 amino acids. V lost 0 bases to trimming and J lost 9 bases, with 15 bases between them. This chain's CDR3 is CASSPPVGGRGEQFF. Written as DNA, the CDR3 is TGTGCCAGCTCACCACCGGTGGGTGGGAGAGGTGAGCAGTTCTTC.

This clonotype was picked up many times. The chain links TRBV20-1 to TRBJ2-5; perhaps TRBD1 as D (5 bases). Germline V lookup: CDR1 DFQATT, CDR2 SNEGSKA (reference sequence). This CDR3 is 12 amino acids long. V was shortened by 6 bases and J by 2 bases, with 10 bases between the two germline ends. This chain's CDR3 is CSATTGQETQYF. The CDR3 region has the DNA TGCAGTGCAACCACAGGTCAAGAGACCCAGTACTTC.

This clonotype has at least ten counts. The chain combines TRBV7-9 with TRBJ2-7; 13 bases line up with TRBD2. CDR1 SEHNR and CDR2 FQNEAQ come from the germline V gene (reference sequence). The length of the CDR3 is 17 residues. The J segment lost 1 base and the V segment lost 1 base, leaving 4 bases of the junction unmatched. In DNA form, the CDR3 reads TGTGCCAGCAGCTTAGAGGGACTAGCGGGAAGGTCCTACGAGCAGTACTTC. This encodes CASSLEGLAGRSYEQYF.

Comment on this clonotype: At one of its ends the junction is not consistent with the germline gene, which may arise from a read error. This sequence joins TRBV7-6 and TRBJ1-1, with D perhaps TRBD1 (5 bases). The germline V gene encodes CDR1 SGHVS and CDR2 FNYEAQ. This CDR3 comprises 17 residues. The CDR3 loop is CASSLVFAGQLNTEALF. In DNA form, the CDR3 reads TGTGCCAGCAGCTTAGTATTCGCGGGGCAGTTGAACACTGAAGCTCTCTTT.

This clonotype was picked up a small number of times. The missing conserved phenylalanine or tryptophan at the end of this CDR3 makes a read error likely. The V call is TRBV11-2, the J call TRBJ1-1; D unclear. Germline CDR1 and CDR2: SGHAT and FQNNGV. The V end was cut by 2 bases, the J end by 3 bases, with 7 bases between. The CDR3 consists of 13 residues. The chain's CDR3 is CASSLRLDTEAFL. The CDR3 nucleotides read TGTGCCAGCAGCTTAAGACTGGACACTGAAGCTTTCCTT.

Points on this clonotype: This may come from a read error, since a much larger clone is one base off. The conserved phenylalanine or tryptophan is not found at the CDR3 terminus, so this likely reflects a read error. The V and J genes are TRBV12-3 or TRBV12-4 and TRBJ2-7; TRBD2 matches 10 bases. J lost 3 bases, V lost 6 bases, and 5 bases had no gene match. The CDR3 totals 14 residues. The chain's CDR3 is CASSRAGGNYEQYL. The CDR3 region has the DNA TGTGCCAGCAGCCGAGCGGGAGGGAACTACGAGCAGTACCTC.

This clonotype was detected many times. This chain uses TRBV7-9 with TRBJ2-2; D perhaps matches TRBD2 (6 bases). The germline CDR1 and CDR2 sequences are SEHNR and FQNEAQ (reference sequence). V was pared by 6 bases and J by 2 bases, with 10 bases between. The CDR3 spans 14 residues. The CDR3 coding sequence is TGTGCCAGCAGGCGGCGGGAAAACACCGGGGAGCTGTTTTTT. Its translation is CASRRRENTGELFF.

This chain joins TRBV4-1 and TRBJ2-3, with 11 positions matching TRBD2. CDR3 length: 18 residues. V shed 1 base, J shed 3 bases, and the junction held 9 bases outside the gene matches. Germline-derived CDR1 and CDR2 are MGHRA and YSYEKL. The DNA of the CDR3 is TGCGCCAGCAGCCAAGGCCCACTAGCGGGAGAGGTGACAGATACGCAGTATTTT. Residues: CASSQGPLAGEVTDTQYF.

This clonotype was observed at least ten times. The V gene is TRBV7-2, the J gene TRBJ2-5; D unclear. This CDR3 has 14 residues. The germline V gene has CDR1 SGHTA and CDR2 FQGNSA. The V end was cut by 0 bases, the J end by 3 bases, with 8 bases between. The CDR3 here is CASSLAATKETQYF. In nucleotides, the CDR3 is TGTGCCAGCAGCTTAGCGGCCACAAAAGAGACCCAGTACTTC. The full variable domain, rest sourced from reference TRBV7-2 and TRBJ2-5, is GAGVSQSPSNKVTEKGKDVELRCDPISGHTALYWYRQSLGQGLEFLIYFQGNSAPDKSGLPSDRFSAERTGGSVSTLTIQRTQQEDSAVYLCASSLAATKETQYFGPGTRLLVL.

This clonotype was observed many times. One end of the junction varies from germline; a read error may be responsible. The chain employs TRBV5-1 and TRBJ2-2; D is unclear. From germline, CDR1 is SGHRS and CDR2 YFSETQ. CDR3 length equals 12 residues. The CDR3 loop reads CASSFLPGELFF. CDR3 DNA sequence: TGTGCCAGCAGCTTTCTTCCCGGGGAGCTGTTTTTT.

At least ten counts were recorded for this clonotype. The V and J genes are TRBV18 and TRBJ2-5, with a weak D call TRBD1 (6 bases). CDR3 length equals 15 residues. Germline CDR1 KGHSH, CDR2 LQKENI. V was pared by 0 bases and J by 5 bases, with 13 bases between. CDR3 coding DNA: TGTGCCAGCTCACCACCAGGCAGGGGCGGGGAGACCCAGTACTTC. The encoded protein is CASSPPGRGGETQYF.

In this sample, this clonotype turned up a few times. V gene TRBV5-1 combines with J gene TRBJ2-5; TRBD1 agrees at 7 bases. V lost 4 bases and J lost 5; bases outside the gene matches: 5. Germline loops: CDR1 SGHRS, CDR2 YFSETQ. The CDR3 consists of 13 residues. For the CDR3, the DNA is TGCGCCAGCAGCACAGGGGAATGGGAGACCCAGTACTTC. Protein sequence: CASSTGEWETQYF.

This clonotype has ten or more counts. This chain connects TRBV27 to TRBJ2-5, with 9 bases that match TRBD2. Germline V gene data show CDR1 as MNHEY and CDR2 as SMNVEV (reference sequence). The CDR3 runs 16 residues. Losses at the gene ends were 1 base for V and 5 bases for J; bases not matched to a gene: 8. The CDR3 sequence is CASSLFGAGLAETQYF. CDR3 bases: TGTGCCAGCAGTTTATTCGGTGCGGGACTAGCTGAGACCCAGTACTTC.

This chain joins TRBV5-5 and TRBJ2-5, with D unclear. V shed 4 bases and J shed 5 bases, with 12 bases lying between them. Germline V gene sequence: CDR1 SGHKS, CDR2 YYEKEE (reference sequence). This CDR3 comprises 13 residues. This chain's CDR3 is CASSGDLGETQYF. CDR3 coding DNA: TGTGCCAGCAGCGGTGACTTGGGGGAGACCCAGTACTTC.

This clonotype was counted ten times or more. V gene TRBV30 combines with J gene TRBJ2-1; 7 positions match TRBD2. The CDR3 runs to 13 residues. From germline, CDR1 is GTSNPN and CDR2 SVGIG (reference sequence). The ends lost 7 bases at V and 5 bases at J; junction bases unmatched: 8. The CDR3 region has the DNA TGTGCCTACCGGACTAGGCTTAACAATGAGCAGTTCTTC. Its protein is CAYRTRLNNEQFF. Filled out from reference TRBV30 and TRBJ2-1, the complete variable domain reads SQTIHQWPATLVQPVGSPLSLECTVEGTSNPNLYWYRQAAGRGLQLLFYSVGIGQISSEVPQNLSASRPQDRQFILSSKKLLLSDSGFYLCAYRTRLNNEQFFGPGTRLTVL.